The rows below give T cell receptor beta chains drawn from one sample of a study of blood T cell repertoires in COVID-19. Measured with immunoSEQ multiplex PCR; TCRdb has only the in-frame clones, and not every one. The profile shows around 280,000 clones, 85% to 90% of them singletons. What was sequenced was peripheral blood. The source of these receptors is a woman in her twenties or thirties with COVID-19, enrolled during active disease. Each CDR3 is given with its conserved first and last residue. D genes are given only for firm matches. A row's size may be missing; if present it is once, few, many or a size class.

DNA,CDR3,V,D,size,J
TGTGCCAGCAGTTTTAACTCTGGGGCCAACGTCCTGACTTTC,CASSFNSGANVLTF,TRBV27,.,.,TRBJ2-6
TGTGCCAGCAGCCAAGTGGGAGGACTCGGACTAGCTCGAGTCCTCGAGCAGTACTTC,CASSQVGGLGLARVLEQYF,TRBV3-1/TRBV3-2,TRBD2,.,TRBJ2-7
TGTGCCACCAGTGATCCGGGACAGTCTTACAATGAGCAGTTCTTC,CATSDPGQSYNEQFF,TRBV24-1,TRBD1,.,TRBJ2-1
TGTGCCAGCAGCTTTGTGGGGAGGGGTCAGCCCCAGCATTTT,CASSFVGRGQPQHF,TRBV7-2,.,.,TRBJ1-5
TGCGCCAGCAGCTTGCCGAGACTAGCGGGAGGGAGGCGAACAGATACGCAGTATTTT,CASSLPRLAGGRRTDTQYF,TRBV5-1,TRBD2,.,TRBJ2-3
TGTGCCAGCAGCTTGGTTGGCAACAATGAGCAGTTCTTC,CASSLVGNNEQFF,TRBV5-5,.,.,TRBJ2-1
TGTGCCAGCAGTCCCTCAGGGGAAGGCAATCAGCCCCAGCATTTT,CASSPSGEGNQPQHF,TRBV28,.,few,TRBJ1-5
TGTGCCAGCAGCTTCGACTCGGGAGGCACCTACAATGAGCAGTTCTTC,CASSFDSGGTYNEQFF,TRBV7-8,TRBD2,.,TRBJ2-1
TGCAGCGGATGTTATAGCGGGTTTTACAATGAGCAGTTCTTC,CSGCYSGFYNEQFF,TRBV29-1,TRBD2,.,TRBJ2-1
TGTGCCAGCAGCCAAGTCGTCACTGAAGCTTTCTTT,CASSQVVTEAFF,TRBV3-1/TRBV3-2,.,few,TRBJ1-1
TGCGCCAGCAGTGATCCCGTAAGCTACACCTTC,CASSDPVSYTF,TRBV10-2,.,.,TRBJ1-2
TGTGCCAGCAGTTACTCGATAGGGAGAGGAAATGAGCAGTTCTTC,CASSYSIGRGNEQFF,TRBV6-5,.,.,TRBJ2-1
TGTGCCAGCAGTTACTCCCCTGCGTTGAACACTGAAGCTTTCTTT,CASSYSPALNTEAFF,TRBV6-5,.,.,TRBJ1-1
TGTGCCAGCAGCTTAGGACAGGGGTCATACTACGAGCAGTACTTC,CASSLGQGSYYEQYF,TRBV7-2,TRBD1,.,TRBJ2-7
.,CASSVAGGSPYF,TRBV9,.,once,TRBJ2-7
TGTGCCAGCACCGCAAAGGGGGAGAACACTGAAGCTTTCTTT,CASTAKGENTEAFF,TRBV6-5,.,.,TRBJ1-1
TGCAGTGCAAACAACCGAAATGAGCAGTTCTTC,CSANNRNEQFF,TRBV20-1,.,.,TRBJ2-1
TGTGCCAGTAGTATGGTCGCGATCTCTGGAAACACCATATATTTT,CASSMVAISGNTIYF,TRBV19,.,.,TRBJ1-3
TGCGCCAGCAGCTTGGAGACTAGCGGCCCTATTGGGGAGCAGTTCTTC,CASSLETSGPIGEQFF,TRBV5-1,TRBD2,once,TRBJ2-1
TGTGCCAGCAGTCCATTTGGGACAGGGAGGGTTGAAGCTTTCTTT,CASSPFGTGRVEAFF,TRBV27,TRBD1,.,TRBJ1-1
TGTGCCAGCAGTTTTCCCGCGGGGGGCGCGCAGCCCCAGCATTTT,CASSFPAGGAQPQHF,TRBV28,.,.,TRBJ1-5
TGTGCCACCAGGGCGGGACAGGATTATACCGGGGAGCTGTTTTTT,CATRAGQDYTGELFF,TRBV24-1,TRBD1,.,TRBJ2-2
TGTGCCACGGCCCCAGGGAGGACTGTGCAGTACTTC,CATAPGRTVQYF,TRBV6-4,.,once,TRBJ2-7
TGCGCCAGCAGCTTGATTAACCCCGCCAGCGCCCAGGGAGAGCAGTTCTTC,CASSLINPASAQGEQFF,TRBV5-1,.,.,TRBJ2-1
TGTGCCAGCAGTGTTCAAGATACGCAGTATTTT,CASSVQDTQYF,TRBV2,.,.,TRBJ2-3
TGTGCCAGCAGCCAAGTTGCGGGAGGGCCTAGAGAGACCCAGTACTTC,CASSQVAGGPRETQYF,TRBV3-1/TRBV3-2,TRBD2,.,TRBJ2-5
TGTGCCAGCTCAGGGGGCGCGAACAATGAGCAGTTCTTC,CASSGGANNEQFF,TRBV18,.,.,TRBJ2-1
TGTGCCAGCAGCCGACAGGGCGACACCATATATTTT,CASSRQGDTIYF,TRBV13,TRBD1,.,TRBJ1-3
TGTGCCAGTAGCAACAGGGCACCCAATCAGCCCCAGCATTTT,CASSNRAPNQPQHF,TRBV19,.,.,TRBJ1-5
TGTGCCAGCAGCTTAGCGGGATGGGCCTACGAGCAGTACTTC,CASSLAGWAYEQYF,TRBV11-2,.,.,TRBJ2-7
TGTGCCAGCAGCTTGGTGGCGGGGGCGGTCGCCTACGAGCAGTACTTC,CASSLVAGAVAYEQYF,TRBV5-4,.,.,TRBJ2-7
TGTGCCAGCAGGGGGCAGGACACTGAAGCTTTCTTT,CASRGQDTEAFF,TRBV12-3/TRBV12-4,.,.,TRBJ1-1
TGTGCCAGCAGCTTAAACGCCGGCGGGAGCTCCTACAATGAGCAGTTCTTC,CASSLNAGGSSYNEQFF,TRBV7-9,TRBD2,.,TRBJ2-1
TGTGCCAGCAGTGACGATCTAGGCGGGAGTGAGCAGTTCTTC,CASSDDLGGSEQFF,TRBV6-4,TRBD2,.,TRBJ2-1
TGTGCCAGCAGCGGCGGGGGCAACTACGAGCAGTACTTC,CASSGGGNYEQYF,TRBV7-8,.,.,TRBJ2-7
TGTGCCAGCAGAGATAGGGGGGGCAGCGCTAGAGGGGAAAACATTCAGTACTTC,CASRDRGGSARGENIQYF,TRBV6-4,.,.,TRBJ2-4
TGTGCCAGCAGCCTCACGGGGTCTAAGCCCCAGCATTTT,CASSLTGSKPQHF,TRBV6-2/TRBV6-3,.,.,TRBJ1-5
TGCGCCAGCAGCTTGGTCCAGGCGGGAGGCTACACCTTC,CASSLVQAGGYTF,TRBV5-1,.,once,TRBJ1-2
TGTGCCACCAGCCTTCGGACAGGGAACACTGAAGCTTTCTTT,CATSLRTGNTEAFF,TRBV15,TRBD1,.,TRBJ1-1
TGCGCCAGCAGCTTGGCCCTAGGTCCTACGGGTTCACCCCTCCACTTT,CASSLALGPTGSPLHF,TRBV5-1,.,.,TRBJ1-6
TGTGCCAGCAGCCTACCGACTAGCGGGATGCGTGAGCAGTACTTC,CASSLPTSGMREQYF,TRBV11-2,TRBD2,.,TRBJ2-7
TGTGCCAGCAGCTGGGCTAGCGGGAGTGTCTACGAGCAGTACTTC,CASSWASGSVYEQYF,TRBV11-3,TRBD2,.,TRBJ2-7
TGTGCCAGCAGTTTCGGCAGGGGGCCATCAGATACGCAGTATTTT,CASSFGRGPSDTQYF,TRBV6-6,TRBD1,.,TRBJ2-3
TGCGCCAGCAGCCCGGACTCGCGGGTCTACAATGAGCAGTTCTTC,CASSPDSRVYNEQFF,TRBV10-1,.,.,TRBJ2-1
TGTGCCAGCAGTTTGAGGAAAGGGGGCTTAGCAGATACGCAGTATTTT,CASSLRKGGLADTQYF,TRBV27,TRBD1,.,TRBJ2-3
TGTGCCAGCAGCGATAGGCCGGGGGATTCACCCCTCCACTTT,CASSDRPGDSPLHF,TRBV9,.,.,TRBJ1-6
TGTGCCAGCAGCCTACTGGACAGGGGTGATTCACCCCTCCACTTT,CASSLLDRGDSPLHF,TRBV7-9,TRBD1,.,TRBJ1-6
TGTGCCAGTAGTTTCAGGGAAGGTCAGCCCCAGCATTTT,CASSFREGQPQHF,TRBV19,.,.,TRBJ1-5
TGTGCCAGCAGTTTAGTTGGGCTAGCGGGAGATGATACGCAGTATTTT,CASSLVGLAGDDTQYF,TRBV27,TRBD2,.,TRBJ2-3
TGTGCCACCAGTGGAGGGTATGGCTACACCTTC,CATSGGYGYTF,TRBV24-1,.,.,TRBJ1-2
TGTGCCAGCAGCGGTCGGACTAGCGGGGCGGGGGGTATTCAGTACTTC,CASSGRTSGAGGIQYF,TRBV7-2,TRBD2,.,TRBJ2-4
TGTGCCAGCAGCGGCGGGAGATCCTACAATGAGCAGTTCTTC,CASSGGRSYNEQFF,TRBV9,TRBD2,.,TRBJ2-1
TGTGCCACTCTAGCGGGAGGGACAGATACGCAGTATTTT,CATLAGGTDTQYF,TRBV6-5,TRBD2,.,TRBJ2-3
TGTGCCAGTAGTATAGACCCAACACCTAATGAAAAACTGTTTTTT,CASSIDPTPNEKLFF,TRBV19,.,.,TRBJ1-4